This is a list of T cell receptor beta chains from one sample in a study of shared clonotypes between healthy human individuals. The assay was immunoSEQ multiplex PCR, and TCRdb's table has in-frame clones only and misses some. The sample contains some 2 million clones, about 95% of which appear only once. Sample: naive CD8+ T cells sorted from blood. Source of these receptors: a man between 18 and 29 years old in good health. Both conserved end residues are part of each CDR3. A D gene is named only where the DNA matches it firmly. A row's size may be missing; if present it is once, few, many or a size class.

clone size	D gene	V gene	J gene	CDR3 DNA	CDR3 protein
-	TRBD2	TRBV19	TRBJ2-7	TGTGCCAGTAGTATTGACAGCGGGAGTCTCTCCTACGAGCAGTACTTC	CASSIDSGSLSYEQYF
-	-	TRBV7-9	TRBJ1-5	TGTGCCAGCAGCTTAAAAGGCGGGAGCAATCAGCCCCAGCATTTT	CASSLKGGSNQPQHF
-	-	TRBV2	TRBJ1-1	TGTGCCAGCAGTGCCCAGGGGACTGAAGCTTTCTTT	CASSAQGTEAFF
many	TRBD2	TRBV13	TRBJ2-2	TGTGCCAGCGAAGGACTAGCGGGGGCGAACACCGGGGAGCTGTTTTTT	CASEGLAGANTGELFF
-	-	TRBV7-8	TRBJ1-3	TGTGCCAGCAGCTTAGCACCGGGGATGAGCTCTGGAAACACCATATATTTT	CASSLAPGMSSGNTIYF
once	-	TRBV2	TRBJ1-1	TGTGCCAGCAGTGAATGGCAGGGAAGGTACCCTGCTTTCTTT	CASSEWQGRYPAFF
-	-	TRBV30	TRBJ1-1	TGTGCCTGGAGTATGTCTTCGCACACTGAAGCTTTCTTT	CAWSMSSHTEAFF
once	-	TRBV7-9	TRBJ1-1	TGTGCCAGCAGCCCCCTCGGGGGCACTGAAGCTTTCTTT	CASSPLGGTEAFF
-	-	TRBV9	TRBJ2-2	TGTGCCAGCAGCTCGGACTGGGGGAGCGTGAACACCGGGGAGCTGTTTTTT	CASSSDWGSVNTGELFF
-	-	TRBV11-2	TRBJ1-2	TGTGCCAGTACTCAATCTGGGGTTGGGTTCTATGACTATGGCTACACCTTC	CASTQSGVGFYDYGYTF
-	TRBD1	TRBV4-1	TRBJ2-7	TGCGCCAGCCACTCAGGGGGCGAGCAGTACTTC	CASHSGGEQYF
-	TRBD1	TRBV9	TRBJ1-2	TGTGCCAGCAGCCCCCACCGGACAGGGGTCGGCTACACCTTC	CASSPHRTGVGYTF
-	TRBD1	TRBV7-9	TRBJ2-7	TGTGCCAGCAGCGGACAGGGGGAGAACTACGAGCAGTACTTC	CASSGQGENYEQYF
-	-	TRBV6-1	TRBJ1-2	TGTGCCAGCAGTGACTCAATTCCGGGCTACACCTTC	CASSDSIPGYTF
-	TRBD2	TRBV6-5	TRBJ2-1	TGTGCCAGCAGTTACTCGTCGGTCAGCGGGGGCAATGAGCAGTTCTTC	CASSYSSVSGGNEQFF
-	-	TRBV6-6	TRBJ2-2	TGTGCCAGCAGACCAGGGGACACCGGGGAGCTGTTTTTT	CASRPGDTGELFF
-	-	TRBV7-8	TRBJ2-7	TGTGCCAGCAGCCCGGACAGTTCCTACGAGCAGTACTTC	CASSPDSSYEQYF
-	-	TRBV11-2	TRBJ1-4	TGTGCCAGCAGCGCCCGGACAGACTCTAATGAAAAACTGTTTTTT	CASSARTDSNEKLFF
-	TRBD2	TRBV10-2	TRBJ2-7	TGCGCCAGCAGTGAGTCTTCGGGACTAGCCCACGAGCAGTACTTC	CASSESSGLAHEQYF
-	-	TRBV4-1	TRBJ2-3	TGCGCCAGCAGCCAAGGGGAAGGACCTTTCAACACAGATACGCAGTATTTT	CASSQGEGPFNTDTQYF
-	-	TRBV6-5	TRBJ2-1	TGTGCCAGCAGTTACTCCACAGGGGAGGTTTACAATGAGCAGTTCTTC	CASSYSTGEVYNEQFF
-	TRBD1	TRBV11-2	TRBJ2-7	TGTGCCAGCACCATCGGACAGGGGGCCTACGAGCAGTACTTC	CASTIGQGAYEQYF
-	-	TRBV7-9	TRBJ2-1	TGTGCCAGCAGCTTAGGGGGAGGAGGTGAGCAGTTCTTC	CASSLGGGGEQFF
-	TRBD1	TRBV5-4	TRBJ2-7	TGTGCCAGCAGCTCCAGGACAGGGGGCTTATACGAGCAGTACTTC	CASSSRTGGLYEQYF
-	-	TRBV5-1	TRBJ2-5	TGCGCCAGCAGCTTCGAGCCGGGGGAGACCCAGTACTTC	CASSFEPGETQYF